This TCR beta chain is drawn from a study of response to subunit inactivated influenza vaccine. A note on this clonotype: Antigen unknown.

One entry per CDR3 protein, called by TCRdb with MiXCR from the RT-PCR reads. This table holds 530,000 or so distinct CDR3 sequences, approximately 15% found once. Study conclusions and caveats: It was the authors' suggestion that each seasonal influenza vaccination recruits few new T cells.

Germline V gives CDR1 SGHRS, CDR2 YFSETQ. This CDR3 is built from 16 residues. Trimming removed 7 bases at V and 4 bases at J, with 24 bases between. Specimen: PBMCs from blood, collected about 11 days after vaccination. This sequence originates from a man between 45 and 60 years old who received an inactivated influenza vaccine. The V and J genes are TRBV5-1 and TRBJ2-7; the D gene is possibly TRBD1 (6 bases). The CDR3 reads CASGLIPSGTPYEQYF. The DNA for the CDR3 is TGCGCCAGCGGCCTGATTCCGTCAGGGACACCTTACGAGCAGTACTTC.